The 23 T cell receptor beta chains listed next were all sequenced from one sample in a study of blood T cell repertoires in COVID-19. This table comes from immunoSEQ multiplex PCR, and its TCRdb copy is limited to in-frame clones, with some not included. Here the sample spans 70,000 or so clones, more than 80% being singletons. The sequenced material came from peripheral blood. These receptors originate from a woman older than 75 with active or convalescent COVID-19.

The chain is built from TRBV7-2 and TRBJ1-2; tentative D call: TRBD1 (5 bases). The germline gives CDR1 SGHTA, CDR2 FQGNSA. CDR3 length equals 15 residues. With 0 bases removed from V and 4 bases from J, the gap between germline ends came to 12 bases. This chain's CDR3 is CASSLARGGTYGYTF. CDR3 coding DNA: TGTGCCAGCAGCTTAGCGCGGGGGGGGACCTATGGCTACACCTTC.

The CDR3 loop is CASSPGSQGTQPQHF. The CDR3 nucleotides read TGTGCCAGCTCACCAGGAAGTCAGGGGACTCAGCCCCAGCATTTT. The J gene is TRBJ1-5, the V gene TRBV18; TRBD1 is a possible D gene (6 bases). There are 15 residues in the CDR3. V lost 2 bases and J 6 bases, leaving 14 bases between the germline ends. The germline gives CDR1 KGHSH, CDR2 LQKENI.

This clone showed up just once. The chain has TRBV3-1 (or the pseudogene TRBV3-2) and TRBJ1-3; the D is unclear. With 4 bases removed from V and 0 bases from J, the gap between germline ends came to 13 bases. Germline values: CDR1 LGHDT, CDR2 YNNKEL (reference sequence). The CDR3 is 16 amino acids. This CDR3 reads CASSRLGFYSGNTIYF. The CDR3 DNA is TGTGCCAGCAGCCGACTAGGGTTCTACTCTGGAAACACCATATATTTT.

This chain connects TRBV7-9 to TRBJ2-3; D gene ambiguous. Germline V gene sequence: CDR1 SEHNR, CDR2 FQNEAQ (reference sequence). The CDR3 extends over 16 amino acids. Deletions cut 6 bases from V and 0 bases from J, with 16 bases between. In DNA form, the CDR3 reads TGTGCCAGCAGGCCCGCGTGGTGGTCTAGCACAGATACGCAGTATTTT. Its translation: CASRPAWWSSTDTQYF.

The sample holds a few counts of this clone. This chain joins TRBV10-1 and TRBJ2-7; D is ambiguous. The CDR3 length is 12 residues. Between the trimmed V and J ends, which lost 5 bases and 6 bases, there was a span of 11 bases. CDR1 and CDR2 from the germline V gene are WNHNN and SYGVQD (reference sequence). CDR3 residues: CASSSSNGEQYF. CDR3 nucleotides: TGCGCCAGCAGTTCCTCGAACGGCGAGCAGTACTTC.

This chain connects TRBV7-2 to TRBJ1-6; D might be TRBD1 (6 bases). This CDR3 is 15 amino acids long. V lost 5 bases and J 5 bases, leaving 13 bases between the germline ends. Germline V CDR1 and CDR2: SGHTA, FQGNSA. CDR3 in amino acids: CASSLNRVHNSPLHF. In nucleotides, the CDR3 is TGTGCCAGCAGCCTTAACAGGGTCCATAATTCACCCCTCCACTTT.

The chain combines TRBV12-3 or TRBV12-4 with TRBJ1-6; a possible D gene is TRBD1 (5 bases). The CDR3 consists of 13 residues. Trimming cost V 5 bases and J 10 bases, with 12 bases left between them. CDR3 in DNA: TGTGCCAGCAGTCTACAGGACTACTCACCCCTCCACTTT. It yields the protein CASSLQDYSPLHF.

This rearrangement joins TRBV18 to TRBJ1-2; 8 bases are shared with TRBD1. Germline CDR1 is KGHSH and CDR2 is LQKENI. This CDR3 spans 15 amino acids. V trimming: 2 bases; J trimming: 8 bases; junction bases outside the gene matches: 10. The DNA of the CDR3 is TGTGCCAGCTCACCAGTGACAGGGGAAGTCGGCGGCTACACCTTC. This sequence encodes CASSPVTGEVGGYTF.

The V and J genes are TRBV3-1 (or the pseudogene TRBV3-2) and TRBJ2-3, with 10 bases fitting TRBD2. CDR3 length equals 16 residues. Germline-derived CDR1 and CDR2 are LGHDT and YNNKEL (reference sequence). J lost 2 bases, V lost 0 bases, and 2 bases had no gene match. Here the CDR3 reads CASSQETSGPTDTQYF. In DNA, the CDR3 is TGTGCCAGCAGCCAAGAGACTAGCGGGCCCACAGATACGCAGTATTTT.

This chain connects TRBV24-1 to TRBJ1-4, with D perhaps TRBD1 (6 bases). The CDR3 sequence is 15 residues long. In germline, CDR1 is KGHDR, CDR2 SFDVKD. V lost 1 base and J 8 bases, leaving 13 bases between the germline ends. The DNA of the CDR3 is TGTGCCACCAGTGATTTTTGGGGGCTAGGGGAAAAACTGTTTTTT. It codes for CATSDFWGLGEKLFF.

The chain has TRBV11-3 and TRBJ2-2; possible D gene TRBD2, 6 bases. Trimming pared 0 bases from V and 0 bases from J, leaving 8 bases between. CDR1 SGHNT and CDR2 YENEEA come from the germline V gene. CDR3 length equals 16 residues. The CDR3 coding sequence is TGTGCCAGCAGCTTAGATTCGGGGGCGAACACCGGGGAGCTGTTTTTT. Amino acids: CASSLDSGANTGELFF.

The chain is built from TRBV5-6 and TRBJ2-3; D may be TRBD1 (7 bases). Germline CDR1 is SGHDT and CDR2 is YYEEEE. Trimming cost V 0 bases and J 4 bases, with 15 bases left between them. The CDR3 covers 16 residues. The CDR3 is CASSLAGQGGADTQYF. DNA for the CDR3: TGTGCCAGCAGCTTGGCCGGTCAGGGGGGCGCAGATACGCAGTATTTT.

The chain employs TRBV11-2 and TRBJ2-1; 10 bases agree with TRBD2. Germline CDR1 is SGHAT and CDR2 is FQNNGV. V trimming: 2 bases; J trimming: 7 bases; junction bases outside the gene matches: 2. The CDR3 has 14 amino acids. The CDR3 region is CASSLTSGENEQFF. CDR3 nucleotide sequence: TGTGCCAGCAGCTTAACTAGCGGGGAGAATGAGCAGTTCTTC.

The rearrangement uses TRBV5-1 and TRBJ2-7; the D gene is possibly TRBD2 (5 bases). CDR3 size: 13 residues. V was trimmed by 1 base and J by 5 bases, leaving 10 bases between them. Germline V gene data show CDR1 as SGHRS and CDR2 as YFSETQ. The CDR3 region has the DNA TGCGCCAGCAGCTTGCCGAGCGGCGACGAGCAGTACTTC. This encodes CASSLPSGDEQYF.

V and J are TRBV5-1 and TRBJ2-3; 7 nucleotides align to TRBD1. This CDR3 contains 14 residues. Germline-derived CDR1 and CDR2 are SGHRS and YFSETQ. J gave up 2 bases and V 6 bases, and 6 bases lay outside the gene matches. CDR3 nucleotide sequence: TGCGCCAGCACCCGGGACAGCCTCACAGATACGCAGTATTTT. It specifies CASTRDSLTDTQYF.

The chain joins TRBV9 to TRBJ1-2, with a tentative D call TRBD1 (5 bases). Trimming cost V 4 bases and J 2 bases, with 12 bases left between them. Germline V CDR1 and CDR2: SGDLS, YYNGEE. The CDR3 is made up of 14 amino acids. CDR3 region: CASSPLTANYGYTF. DNA for the CDR3: TGTGCCAGCAGCCCACTGACAGCAAACTATGGCTACACCTTC. Complete variable domain (other parts from reference TRBV9 and TRBJ1-2): DSGVTQTPKHLITATGQRVTLRCSPRSGDLSVYWYQQSLDQGLQFLIQYYNGEERAKGNILERFSAQQFPDLHSELNLSSLELGDSALYFCASSPLTANYGYTFGSGTRLTVV.

The table lists this clone with a count of one. The chain joins TRBV2 to TRBJ2-1, with 13 bases that match TRBD2. V was clipped by 6 bases and J by 2 bases; unmatched bases: 1. Germline CDR1 is SNHLY and CDR2 is FYNNEI. This CDR3 is built from 15 residues. The CDR3 DNA sequence: TGTGCCAGCAGGACTAGCGGGGGGCCCTACAATGAGCAGTTCTTC. This sequence encodes CASRTSGGPYNEQFF.

This chain links TRBV28 with TRBJ2-1; 11 bases match TRBD2. CDR3 length: 14 residues. Germline CDR1 reads MDHEN; CDR2 reads SYDVKM. V trimming: 7 bases; J trimming: 4 bases; junction bases outside the gene matches: 3. The CDR3 here is CASKPSGGYNEQFF. DNA of the CDR3: TGTGCCAGCAAACCTAGCGGGGGGTACAATGAGCAGTTCTTC.

J is TRBJ2-2 and V is TRBV19, with D perhaps matching TRBD1 (6 bases). The V end was cut by 2 bases, the J end by 0 bases, with 10 bases between. The CDR3 covers 16 residues. The germline V gene encodes CDR1 LNHDA and CDR2 SQIVND (reference sequence). This CDR3 is CASSINTGTNTGELFF. The CDR3, as DNA: TGTGCCAGTAGTATAAATACAGGGACGAACACCGGGGAGCTGTTTTTT.

This clone was counted once. The V and J genes are TRBV5-1 and TRBJ1-4; maybe TRBD1 (5 bases). CDR1 and CDR2 from the germline V gene are SGHRS and YFSETQ. This CDR3 is 17 amino acids long. The germline V and J ends were trimmed by 2 bases and 8 bases, with 22 bases remaining between them. The CDR3: CASSFGTVSGLGEKLFF. Written as DNA, the CDR3 is TGCGCCAGCAGCTTCGGTACTGTTTCAGGGTTGGGCGAAAAACTGTTTTTT.

This clone was detected a few times. In nucleotides, the CDR3 is TGCGCCAGCAGCCTCGCCAGGGGCAGGGTTGAGACCCAGTACTTC. This sequence encodes CASSLARGRVETQYF. V is TRBV4-1 and J is TRBJ2-5; tentatively, D is TRBD1 (6 bases). Germline values: CDR1 MGHRA, CDR2 YSYEKL. V lost 4 bases to trimming and J lost 5 bases, with 17 bases between them. The CDR3 totals 15 residues.

V is TRBV2 and J is TRBJ1-1, with TRBD1 identical over 8 bases. Trimming took 5 bases from V and 7 from J; bases not matched to a gene: 9. The germline V gene encodes CDR1 SNHLY and CDR2 FYNNEI. The CDR3 sequence is 14 residues long. The DNA for the CDR3 is TGTGCCAGCAGTATCGGACAGGGTCACCGTGAAGCTTTCTTT. Translating it yields CASSIGQGHREAFF.

The gene calls are TRBV7-2 and TRBJ1-1, with TRBD1 identical over 11 bases. Losses at the gene ends were 5 bases for V and 7 bases for J; bases not matched to a gene: 9. Germline V gene data show CDR1 as SGHTA and CDR2 as FQGNSA. This CDR3 has 15 residues. The CDR3 spells CASSIPDRGHGEAFF. CDR3 DNA: TGTGCCAGCAGCATACCGGACAGGGGGCACGGTGAAGCTTTCTTT.